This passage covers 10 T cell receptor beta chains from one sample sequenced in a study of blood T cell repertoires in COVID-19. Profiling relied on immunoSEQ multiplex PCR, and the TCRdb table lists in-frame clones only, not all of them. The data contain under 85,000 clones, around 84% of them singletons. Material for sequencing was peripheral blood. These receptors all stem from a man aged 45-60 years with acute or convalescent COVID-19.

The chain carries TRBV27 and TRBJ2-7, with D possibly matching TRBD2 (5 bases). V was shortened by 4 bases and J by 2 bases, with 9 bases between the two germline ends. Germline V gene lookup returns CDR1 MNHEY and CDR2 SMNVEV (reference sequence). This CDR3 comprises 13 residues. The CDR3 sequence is CASSWRSTYEQYF. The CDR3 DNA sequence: TGTGCCAGCAGTTGGAGGTCAACCTACGAGCAGTACTTC.

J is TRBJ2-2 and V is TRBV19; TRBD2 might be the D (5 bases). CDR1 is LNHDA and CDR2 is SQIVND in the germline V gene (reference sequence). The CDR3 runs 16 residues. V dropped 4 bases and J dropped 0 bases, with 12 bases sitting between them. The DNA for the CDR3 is TGTGCCAGTAGTAAAGTGGCTAGCTCGAACACCGGGGAGCTGTTTTTT. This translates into CASSKVASSNTGELFF.

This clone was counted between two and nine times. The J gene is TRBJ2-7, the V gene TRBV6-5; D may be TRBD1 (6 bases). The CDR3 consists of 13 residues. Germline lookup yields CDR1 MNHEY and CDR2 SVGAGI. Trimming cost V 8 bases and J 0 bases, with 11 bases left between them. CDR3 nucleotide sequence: TGTGCCAGCTCTTCAGGGGTCTCCTACGAGCAGTACTTC. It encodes CASSSGVSYEQYF.

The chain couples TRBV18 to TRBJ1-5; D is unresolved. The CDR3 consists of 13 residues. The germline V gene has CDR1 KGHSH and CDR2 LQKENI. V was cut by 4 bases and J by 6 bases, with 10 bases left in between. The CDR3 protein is CASSRHTSQPQHF. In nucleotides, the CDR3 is TGTGCCAGCTCACGACACACGTCTCAGCCCCAGCATTTT.

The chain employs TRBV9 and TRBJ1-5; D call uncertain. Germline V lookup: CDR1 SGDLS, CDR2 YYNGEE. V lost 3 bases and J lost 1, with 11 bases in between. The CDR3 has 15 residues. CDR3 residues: CASSELGGSNQPQHF. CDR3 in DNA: TGTGCCAGCAGCGAACTGGGAGGCAGCAATCAGCCCCAGCATTTT.

The CDR3 sequence is CATSDGQIGYEQYF. CDR3 DNA: TGTGCCACCAGTGATGGACAGATCGGGTACGAGCAGTACTTC. This rearrangement joins TRBV24-1 to TRBJ2-7, with a weak D call TRBD1 (6 bases). V lost 3 bases to trimming and J lost 4 bases, with 12 bases between them. The CDR3 runs to 14 residues. The germline gives CDR1 KGHDR, CDR2 SFDVKD.

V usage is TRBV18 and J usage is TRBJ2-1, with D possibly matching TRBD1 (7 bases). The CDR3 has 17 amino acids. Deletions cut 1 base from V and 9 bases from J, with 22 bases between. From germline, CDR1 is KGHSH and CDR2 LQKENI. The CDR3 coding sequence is TGTGCCAGCTCACCACTTCTGCGGGACAGCCAAAGTTTTGAGCAGTTCTTC. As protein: CASSPLLRDSQSFEQFF.

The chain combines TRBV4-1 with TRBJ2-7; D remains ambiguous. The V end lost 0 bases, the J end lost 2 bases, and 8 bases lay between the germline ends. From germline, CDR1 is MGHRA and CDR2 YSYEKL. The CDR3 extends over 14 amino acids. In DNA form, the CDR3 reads TGCGCCAGCAGCCAAGAGGCACAGACCTACGAGCAGTACTTC. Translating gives CASSQEAQTYEQYF.

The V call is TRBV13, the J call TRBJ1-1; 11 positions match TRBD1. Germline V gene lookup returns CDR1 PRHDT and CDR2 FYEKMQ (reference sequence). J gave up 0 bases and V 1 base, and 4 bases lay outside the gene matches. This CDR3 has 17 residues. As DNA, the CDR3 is TGTGCCAGCAGCTTAGAGGGGACAGGGGGAGTGAACACTGAAGCTTTCTTT. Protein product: CASSLEGTGGVNTEAFF.

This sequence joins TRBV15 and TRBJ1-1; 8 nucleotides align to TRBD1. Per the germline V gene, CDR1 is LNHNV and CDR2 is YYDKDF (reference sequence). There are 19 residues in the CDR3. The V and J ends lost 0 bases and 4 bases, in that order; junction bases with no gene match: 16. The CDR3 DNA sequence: TGTGCCACCAGCAGAGATGGTAGAGGACAGGGAAAGCATAGCACTGAAGCTTTCTTT. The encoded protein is CATSRDGRGQGKHSTEAFF.